The T cell receptor (beta chain) under discussion was sequenced for a study of CD8+ T cells in alopecia areata. Study at large: Each of the treated patients was given oral tofacitinib, 5 to 10 mg twice daily, for moderate-to-severe alopecia areata. Study-level results: Many expanded lesional clones persisted in scalp and blood during tofacitinib treatment.

TCR sequencing used cDNA made by reverse transcription of extracted RNA. Repertoires were generated with immunoSEQ multiplex PCR, while TCRdb's copy carries only in-frame clones and drops some. The sample yields over 70,000 clones, around 67% seen once. Documented treatment: oral pan-JAK inhibitor, 5-10 mg twice daily. PBMCs, the starting material, were the source of sorted CD4+ and CD8+ T cells. The sample holds a few counts of this clone. Its antigen is unidentified. Trimming stripped 5 bases from V and 7 bases from J, with 17 bases between. This CDR3 is 14 amino acids long. Germline CDR1 is MRHNA and CDR2 is SNTAGT.

This chain uses TRBV6-4 with TRBJ1-2, with D perhaps TRBD1 (6 bases). Sequenced material: CD8+ T cells sorted from blood, taken at week 24, from a patient treated with tofacitinib. The receptor's source is a human donor with alopecia areata. The CDR3 bases are TGTGCCAGCAGTTGGGGGGACACAGCTGGTGGCTACACCTTC. Protein product: CASSWGDTAGGYTF.